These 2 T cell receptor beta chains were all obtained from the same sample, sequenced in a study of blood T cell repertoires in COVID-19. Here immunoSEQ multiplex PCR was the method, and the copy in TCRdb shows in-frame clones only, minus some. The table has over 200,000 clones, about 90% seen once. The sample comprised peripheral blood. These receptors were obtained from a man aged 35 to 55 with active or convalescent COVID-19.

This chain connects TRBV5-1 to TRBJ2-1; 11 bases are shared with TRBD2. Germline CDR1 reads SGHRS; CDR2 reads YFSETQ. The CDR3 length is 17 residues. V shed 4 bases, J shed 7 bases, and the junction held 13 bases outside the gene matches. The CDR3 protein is CASSLLAGVGYGNEQFF. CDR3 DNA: TGCGCCAGCAGCCTACTAGCGGGAGTAGGGTATGGGAATGAGCAGTTCTTC.

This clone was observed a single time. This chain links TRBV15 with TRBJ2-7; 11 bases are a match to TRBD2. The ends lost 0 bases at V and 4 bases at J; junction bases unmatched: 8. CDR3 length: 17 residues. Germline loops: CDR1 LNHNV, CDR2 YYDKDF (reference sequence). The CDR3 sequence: CATSREKLAGVRYEQYF. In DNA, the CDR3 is TGTGCCACCAGCAGAGAAAAACTAGCGGGAGTTAGGTACGAGCAGTACTTC. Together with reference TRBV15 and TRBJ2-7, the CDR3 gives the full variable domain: DAMVIQNPRYQVTQFGKPVTLSCSQTLNHNVMYWYQQKSSQAPKLLFHYYDKDFNNEADTPDNFQSRRPNTSFCFLDIRSPGLGDTAMYLCATSREKLAGVRYEQYFGPGTRLTVT.